This T cell receptor (beta chain) was recovered during a study of OX40 agonist ivuxolimab in advanced cancers. For the study at large: An agonistic anti-OX40 (CD134) antibody, ivuxolimab, was used to treat the patients.

With V trimmed by 7 bases and J by 6 bases, 17 bases remained unmatched. CDR3 size: 18 residues. Germline V gene data show CDR1 as SQVTM and CDR2 as ANQGSEA. As concerns this clone: Its antigen is as yet unknown.

Assay: immunoSEQ multiplex PCR; the TCRdb copy retains only in-frame clones and omits some. The sample gives about 67,000 clones, about 80% of which show up once; roughly 5.8% is in the top ten. Study-wide findings and caveats: CD4+ and CD8+ blood T cells expanded clonally by week 6 at 0.1 to 3.0 mg/kg. Normalized T-cell clonal expansion was also low in a subset of nonresponders.

The source of this sequence is an adult with an advanced solid tumor such as melanoma, head and neck, liver or kidney cancer. The sample was CD4+ or CD8+ T cells sorted from blood, taken in a trial of the OX40 agonist ivuxolimab. The V call is TRBV29-1, the J call TRBJ2-1; 14 nucleotides align to TRBD2. CDR3 in DNA: TGCAGCGCTACCACCGGGACTAGCGGGAGACGTGGCTCCAATGAGCAGTTCTTC. It encodes CSATTGTSGRRGSNEQFF.